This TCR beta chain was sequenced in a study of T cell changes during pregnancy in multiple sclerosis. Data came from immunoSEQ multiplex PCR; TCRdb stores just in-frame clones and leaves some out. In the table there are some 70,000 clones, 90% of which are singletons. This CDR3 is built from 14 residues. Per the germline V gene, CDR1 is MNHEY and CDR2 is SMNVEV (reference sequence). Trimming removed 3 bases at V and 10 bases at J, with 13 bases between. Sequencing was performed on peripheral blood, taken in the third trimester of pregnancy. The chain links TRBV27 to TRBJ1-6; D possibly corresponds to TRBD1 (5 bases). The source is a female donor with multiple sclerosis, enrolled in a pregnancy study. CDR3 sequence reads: CASSFGIRGSPLHF. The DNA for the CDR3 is TGTGCCAGCAGTTTTGGTATAAGGGGATCACCCCTCCACTTT.